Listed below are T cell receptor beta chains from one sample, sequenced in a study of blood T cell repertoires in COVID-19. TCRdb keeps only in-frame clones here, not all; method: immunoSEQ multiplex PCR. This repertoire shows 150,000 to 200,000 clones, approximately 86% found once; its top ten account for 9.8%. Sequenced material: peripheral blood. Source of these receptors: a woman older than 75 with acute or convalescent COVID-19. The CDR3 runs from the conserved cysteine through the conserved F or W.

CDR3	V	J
CSVDGAGALRYTF	TRBV29-1	TRBJ1-2
CASSLEGLAVTGELFF	TRBV7-2	TRBJ2-2
CASSLRENLNEKLFF	TRBV5-1	TRBJ1-4
CASSFRNTEAFF	TRBV12-3/TRBV12-4	TRBJ1-1
CASSLERNTEAFF	TRBV11-3	TRBJ1-1
CASSLGAGGSYGYTF	TRBV11-2	TRBJ1-2
CASSLTAYQPQHF	TRBV5-6	TRBJ1-5
CASGRDINNSPLHF	TRBV7-9	TRBJ1-6
CASSTLAGADEQYF	TRBV9	TRBJ2-7
CASSLGQLRKAQSDEQFF	TRBV13	TRBJ2-1
CASFNRGRARRSTEAFF	TRBV21-1	TRBJ1-1
CASSPSGNNEQFF	TRBV7-3	TRBJ2-1
CASSLEGQGGETQYF	TRBV27	TRBJ2-5
CASSLAPQGALTQQYF	TRBV5-1	TRBJ2-7
CASSLSVGAYNEQFF	TRBV7-6	TRBJ2-1
CASSISSNEKLFF	TRBV19	TRBJ1-4
CASSMTFYEQYF	TRBV6-6	TRBJ2-7
CASSLLQGMNTEAFF	TRBV5-4	TRBJ1-1
CARSSPEGTQETQYF	TRBV5-3	TRBJ2-5
CASTRGTDTQYF	TRBV12-3/TRBV12-4	TRBJ2-3
CATARGGRGKRETQYF	TRBV19	TRBJ2-5
CATSDSDRFQETQYF	TRBV24-1	TRBJ2-5
CASSLANTLEAFF	TRBV12-3/TRBV12-4	TRBJ1-1
CAWSGLVNNEQFF	TRBV30	TRBJ2-1
CASSAPGYNSPLHF	TRBV6-6	TRBJ1-6
CASSLQTGLNEQFF	TRBV11-2	TRBJ2-1
CASSIQGAGGQPQHF	TRBV19	TRBJ1-5
CASSLASGRSGELFF	TRBV7-8	TRBJ2-2
CASSYRSGQARAFF	TRBV6-5	TRBJ1-1
CASSYRSEAFF	TRBV2	TRBJ1-1
CASSQGRDSELYEQYF	TRBV3-1/TRBV3-2	TRBJ2-7
CASSLDPSGGPNTGELFF	TRBV5-4	TRBJ2-2
CASSATGLRTLFADQYF	TRBV9	TRBJ2-4
CASSETRPDEKLFF	TRBV14	TRBJ1-4
CASSPKDRADYGYTF	TRBV27	TRBJ1-2
CASRPLAGDYTQYF	TRBV5-1	TRBJ2-3
CASSFGQTESDTIYF	TRBV7-9	TRBJ1-3
CATSDPPGSGANVLTF	TRBV24-1	TRBJ2-6
CASRKGGGAYEQYF	TRBV6-5	TRBJ2-7
CASSLSTGHPPDTQYF	TRBV11-2	TRBJ2-3
CASSSGRGRGPQHF	TRBV7-9	TRBJ1-5
CATSDTYRAGQPQHF	TRBV24-1	TRBJ1-5
CASSSTGTSGRGTDTQYF	TRBV11-2	TRBJ2-3
CASSPVLGTDTQYF	TRBV19	TRBJ2-3
CASSFGGVGTEAFF	TRBV27	TRBJ1-1
CAISTSGQGVYEQYF	TRBV10-3	TRBJ2-7
CASRLAGGPSRYNEQFF	TRBV19	TRBJ2-1
CASSVRDGLNYGYTF	TRBV25-1	TRBJ1-2
CASSPQGDGTYEQYF	TRBV4-2	TRBJ2-7
CAISESDYGYTF	TRBV10-3	TRBJ1-2
CASSSRDRVYNEQFF	TRBV5-4	TRBJ2-1
CASSGAGAGTDTQYF	TRBV5-4	TRBJ2-3
CASSWGATEPQHF	TRBV12-3/TRBV12-4	TRBJ1-5
CASSPRQENTEAFF	TRBV18	TRBJ1-1
CAISSGSEDTQYF	TRBV10-3	TRBJ2-3
CASSQDPGTYGYTF	TRBV14	TRBJ1-2
CASSTGQGAAGELFF	TRBV5-8	TRBJ2-2
CASSLGGGRYGYTF	TRBV7-2	TRBJ1-2
CASSYSSDNYGYTF	TRBV25-1	TRBJ1-2
CASRLDRANSPLHF	TRBV2	TRBJ1-6